This T cell receptor (beta chain) came from a study of Graves' ophthalmopathy and Graves' hyperthyroidism. Study-level points and caveats: Most clonotypes expanded in thyroid above 0.001 frequency were present in blood too.

From RNA, the CDR3 regions of TCR beta chains were amplified and sequenced. After a first-round RT-PCR with HTBI primers, a second-round multiplex PCR was run. TCRdb redid the calling of the multiplex PCR reads with MiXCR, one entry per CDR3 protein. This table holds roughly 51,000 distinct CDR3 sequences, 50% found once. Regarding this clonotype: Its target is not known.

V was trimmed by 0 bases and J by 2 bases, leaving 9 bases between them. The CDR3 consists of 15 residues. Germline V gene sequence: CDR1 LNHNV, CDR2 YYDKDF (reference sequence). The sequence came from an adult man with Graves' ophthalmopathy. Sequencing used peripheral blood. The gene calls are TRBV15 and TRBJ2-3; no definite D call. CDR3 loop: CATSRDVGSTDTQYF. The CDR3 DNA sequence: TGTGCCACCAGCAGAGATGTGGGCTCCACAGATACGCAGTATTTT.